This T cell receptor beta chain is from a study of T-cell memory formation after mild COVID-19 listed by TCRdb under 2021. With respect to the entire study: Most TCR sequence clusters were specific to one of the two donors. The cohort was made up of two young adult volunteers, one female and one male, who were previously healthy. In two donors, T-cell clones that expanded and contracted after mild COVID-19 were followed by sequencing TCRalpha and TCRbeta repertoires longitudinally. Results and caveats for the whole study, not just this receptor: Contracting CD4+ clones appeared mostly in the CM and EM memory subsets, whereas CD8+ clones were enriched in EMRA. Clones contracting from day 15 to 85 had balanced CD4/CD8 phenotypes, while a second wave expanding from day 15 to 37 was biased towards CD4+. The study included only a couple of mild cases, and larger cohorts that include severe cases with pre-infection samples were judged to be necessary. Some responding clones were detected in pre-infection memory, suggesting pre-existing cross-reactive memory T cells joined the SARS-CoV-2 response. SARS-CoV-2 specificity was not confirmed for the second-wave clones peaking on day 37.

Concerning this clonotype itself: It has no known antigen specificity. No much larger clonotype is one base removed from it; base qualities were not supplied.

The instrument was an Illumina NovaSeq 6000. TCRalpha and TCRbeta cDNA libraries were constructed by 5'RACE with constant-segment primers, with sample barcodes and unique molecular identifiers being introduced. RNA was extracted from every sample with Trizol reagent. Amplification of the libraries took two PCR steps, and the second step added a second sample barcode plus Illumina TruSeq adapters. Sequencing of libraries was performed on an Illumina NovaSeq with 2 x 150 bp paired-end reads. The authors processed their data as follows. Demultiplexing of reads and collapsing into UMI-guided consensus sequences were performed with migec v1.2.7. With mixcr v2.1.11, UMI consensuses were aligned to TRA and TRB V and J templates and assembled into clonotypes. Clonotypes were classified as expanded or contracted when called significant by both edgeR and NoisET, with noise models trained on biological replicates. For edgeR calls, a false discovery rate-adjusted p below 0.01 and a log2 fold-change threshold of 1 were applied. As an exploratory analysis of dynamics, PCA with hierarchical clustering was applied to max-normalized trajectories of the 1000 most abundant clonotypes. The CD4 or CD8 phenotype of responding clones was assigned using the separately sequenced CD4+ and CD8+ repertoires. TCRdb passed the public sequencing reads through fastp at Q25 and MiXCR, retaining productive beta sequences. Rows are combined by CDR3 protein, so each entry shows the most common genes and DNA. V and J calls and clone size were set by TCRdb, not the authors. Counted in this sample were around 340,000 distinct CDR3 sequences; under 15% of them appeared once. The ten largest clonotypes hold around 21% of the sample.

PBMCs were isolated by Ficoll-Paque density gradient centrifugation. The source of this sequence is a young man who had mild COVID-19 (a few samples of this study predate the infection). The sample titles of this study are shuffled in the database, so cell type and time point are left out; the donor was told from shared clones. The sequenced sample consisted of PBMCs or a T cell subset sorted from them (not recorded which).

The CDR3 amino acid sequence is: CASSLSGARNQPQHF. The DNA reads TGTGCCAGCAGTTTATCAGGGGCAAGGAATCAGCCCCAGCATTTT. The V and J segments used are TRBV28 and TRBJ1-5; the D gene is perhaps TRBD1, on 6 matching bases. Cut back by 1 base and 4 bases, the V and J ends lie 11 bases apart. The CDR3 covers 15 residues, taking in both the cysteine and the phenylalanine. The read is trimmed to its CDR3 DNA, 45 bases read in frame from base 1. CDR1 and CDR2 were assigned from the germline V gene as MDHEN and SYDVKM.